These 3 T cell receptor beta chains were sequenced from one sample in a study of blood T cell repertoires in COVID-19. The method was immunoSEQ multiplex PCR; TCRdb's version includes in-frame clones alone and lacks a portion of them. The data contain 150,000 or so clones, around 84% of them seen just once; the ten biggest clones take up approximately 0.6%. The material sequenced was peripheral blood. The receptor source for this set is a man between 60 and 70 years old with COVID-19, enrolled during active disease.

V is TRBV2 and J is TRBJ1-5, with a possible D match to TRBD1 (6 bases). Per germline, CDR1 SNHLY and CDR2 FYNNEI. The CDR3 has 15 residues. The ends were cut back, 8 bases at V and 0 bases at J, with 14 bases in the middle. This CDR3 reads CASAGTNFSNQPQHF. CDR3 DNA: TGTGCCAGCGCCGGGACAAACTTTAGCAATCAGCCCCAGCATTTT.

The chain's CDR3 is CASSLAVRSGELFF. CDR3 bases: TGTGCCAGCAGCTTAGCAGTCCGGTCCGGGGAGCTGTTTTTT. This chain joins TRBV7-9 and TRBJ2-2; D unresolved. Germline V lookup: CDR1 SEHNR, CDR2 FQNEAQ (reference sequence). The CDR3 is 14 amino acids. Trimming cost V 0 bases and J 6 bases, with 8 bases left between them.

V is TRBV3-1 (or the pseudogene TRBV3-2) and J is TRBJ1-6; 11 nucleotides agree with TRBD1. Trimming took 0 bases from V and 5 from J; bases not matched to a gene: 15. CDR3 length: 21 residues. Germline CDR1 is LGHDT and CDR2 is YNNKEL (reference sequence). The CDR3 region has the DNA TGTGCCAGCAGCCAAGACCGGGACAGGGGGTCTCCCAATCAGAATAATTCACCCCTCCACTTT. This encodes CASSQDRDRGSPNQNNSPLHF.